This T cell receptor (beta chain) originates from a study of blood T cell repertoires in COVID-19. The wider study: Sites across the United States, Italy and Spain contributed samples from acute and convalescent COVID-19. Sample material is recorded as cDNA or gDNA derived from T cells, B-cell-depleted T cells, or PBMCs.

This clone was recorded only once. Source study methods: How many nucleated cells were present was estimated from reference gene primer amplification. Method: immunoSEQ multiplex PCR; TCRdb's copy keeps in-frame clones and lacks some. The V and J calls and clone size come from that table; D and trimming were worked out from the DNA. This table has more than 200,000 clones, 83% appearing once. Germline values: CDR1 MNHEY, CDR2 SVGEGT. The CDR3 is made up of 16 amino acids. Trimming pared 3 bases from V and 3 bases from J, leaving 17 bases between. This sequence joins TRBV6-2 or TRBV6-3 and TRBJ1-1, with a possible D match to TRBD1 (5 bases). Sequenced input: peripheral blood. This TCR derives from a man aged 35 to 55 with active or convalescent COVID-19. CDR3 bases: TGTGCCAGCAGTTATGTTGGAGACTTAGGGGACACTGAAGCTTTCTTT. It yields the protein CASSYVGDLGDTEAFF.